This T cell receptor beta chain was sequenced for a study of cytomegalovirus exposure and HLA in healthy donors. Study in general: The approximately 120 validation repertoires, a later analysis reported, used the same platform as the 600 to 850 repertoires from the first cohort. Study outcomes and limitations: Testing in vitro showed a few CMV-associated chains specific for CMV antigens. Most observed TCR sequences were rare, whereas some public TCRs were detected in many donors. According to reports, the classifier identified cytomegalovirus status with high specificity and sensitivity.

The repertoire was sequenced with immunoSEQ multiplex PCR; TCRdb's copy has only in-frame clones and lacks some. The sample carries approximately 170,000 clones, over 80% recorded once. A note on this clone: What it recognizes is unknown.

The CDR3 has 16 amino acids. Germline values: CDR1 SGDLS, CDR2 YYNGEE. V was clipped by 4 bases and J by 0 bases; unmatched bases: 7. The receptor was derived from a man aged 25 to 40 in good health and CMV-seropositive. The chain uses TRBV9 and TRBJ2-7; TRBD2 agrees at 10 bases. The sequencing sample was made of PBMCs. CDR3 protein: CASSFTGTSDSYEQYF. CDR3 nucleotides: TGTGCCAGCAGCTTTACCGGGACTAGCGACTCCTACGAGCAGTACTTC.